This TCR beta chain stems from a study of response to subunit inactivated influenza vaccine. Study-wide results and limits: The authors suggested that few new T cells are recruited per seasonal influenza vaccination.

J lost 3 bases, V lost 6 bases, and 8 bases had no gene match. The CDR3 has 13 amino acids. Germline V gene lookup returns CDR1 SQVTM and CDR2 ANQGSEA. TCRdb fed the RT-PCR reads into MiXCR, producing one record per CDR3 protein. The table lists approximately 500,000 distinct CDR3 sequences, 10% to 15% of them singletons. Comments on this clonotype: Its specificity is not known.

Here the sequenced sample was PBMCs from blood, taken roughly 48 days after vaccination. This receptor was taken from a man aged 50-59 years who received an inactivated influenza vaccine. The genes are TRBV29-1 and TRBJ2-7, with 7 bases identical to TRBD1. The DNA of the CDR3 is TGCAGCGTGACAGGGCCGGCTATCTACGAGCAGTACTTC. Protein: CSVTGPAIYEQYF.